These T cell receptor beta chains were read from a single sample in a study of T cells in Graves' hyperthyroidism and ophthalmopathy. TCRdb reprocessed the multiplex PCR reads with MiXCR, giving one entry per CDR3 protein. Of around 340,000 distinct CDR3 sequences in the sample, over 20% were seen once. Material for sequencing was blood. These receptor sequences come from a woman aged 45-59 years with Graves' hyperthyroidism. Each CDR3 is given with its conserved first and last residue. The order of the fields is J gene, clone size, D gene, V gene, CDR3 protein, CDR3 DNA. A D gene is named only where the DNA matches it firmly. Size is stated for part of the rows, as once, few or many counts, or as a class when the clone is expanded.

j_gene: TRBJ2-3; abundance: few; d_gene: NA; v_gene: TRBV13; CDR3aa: CASSFAQGQRTDTQYF; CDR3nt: TGTGCCAGCAGCTTTGCACAGGGACAACGCACAGATACGCAGTATTTT
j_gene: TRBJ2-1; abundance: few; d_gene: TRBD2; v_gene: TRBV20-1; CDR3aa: CSARDKRGGYNEQFF; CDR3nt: TGCAGTGCTAGAGATAAGCGGGGGGGCTACAATGAGCAGTTCTTC
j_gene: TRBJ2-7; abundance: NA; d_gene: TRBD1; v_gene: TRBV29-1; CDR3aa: CSVGTGVTTYERYF; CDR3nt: TGCAGCGTGGGAACAGGGGTTACGACCTACGAGCGGTACTTC
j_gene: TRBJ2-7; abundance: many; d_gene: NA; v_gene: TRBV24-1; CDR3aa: CATSDPVAFPYEQYF; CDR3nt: TGTGCCACCAGTGATCCGGTAGCGTTCCCCTACGAGCAGTACTTC
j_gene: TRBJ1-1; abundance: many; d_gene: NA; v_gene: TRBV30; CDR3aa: CAWSVQGNTEAFF; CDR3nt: TGTGCCTGGAGTGTACAGGGGAACACTGAAGCTTTCTTT
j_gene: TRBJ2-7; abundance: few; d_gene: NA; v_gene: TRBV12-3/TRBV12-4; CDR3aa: CAGSKEGGFEQYF; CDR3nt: TGTGCCGGCAGCAAAGAGGGGGGTTTCGAGCAGTACTTC
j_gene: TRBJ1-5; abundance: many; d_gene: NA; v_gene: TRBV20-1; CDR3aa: CSATDGINQPQHF; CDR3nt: TGCAGTGCTACAGACGGCATCAATCAGCCCCAGCATTTT
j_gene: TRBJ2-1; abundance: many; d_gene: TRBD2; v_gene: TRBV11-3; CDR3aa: CASSLDLGSGSYNEQFF; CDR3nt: TGTGCCAGCAGCTTAGATCTTGGTAGCGGGTCATACAATGAGCAGTTCTTC
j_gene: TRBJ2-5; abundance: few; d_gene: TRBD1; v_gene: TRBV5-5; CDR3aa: CASSLPGQGGETQYF; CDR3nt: TGTGCCAGCAGCTTACCGGGACAGGGTGGGGAGACCCAGTACTTC
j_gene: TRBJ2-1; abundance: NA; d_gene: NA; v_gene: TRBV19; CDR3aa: CASSIVAGTLYNGQFF; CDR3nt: TGTGCCAGTAGTATAGTAGCCGGGACCCTCTACAATGGGCAGTTCTTC
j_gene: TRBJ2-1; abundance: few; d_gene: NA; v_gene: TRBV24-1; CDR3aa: CATSDHRVGSYNEQFF; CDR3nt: TGTGCCACCAGTGATCACAGGGTTGGTTCCTACAATGAGCAGTTCTTC
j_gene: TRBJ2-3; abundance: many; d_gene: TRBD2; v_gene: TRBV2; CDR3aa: CASSLGGLSTDTQYF; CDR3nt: TGTGCCAGCAGTTTGGGAGGGTTAAGCACAGATACGCAGTATTTT
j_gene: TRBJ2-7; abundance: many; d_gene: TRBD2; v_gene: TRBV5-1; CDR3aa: CASSFTSLAGVGEQYF; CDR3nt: TGCGCCAGCAGCTTCACCTCTCTCGCGGGAGTTGGCGAGCAGTACTTC
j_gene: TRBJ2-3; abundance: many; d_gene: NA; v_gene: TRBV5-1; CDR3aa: CASSGGQSTDTQYF; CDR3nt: TGCGCCAGCAGCGGCGGACAGAGCACAGATACGCAGTATTTT
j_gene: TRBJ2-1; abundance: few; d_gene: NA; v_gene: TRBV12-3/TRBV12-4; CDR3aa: CASSRMQEQFF; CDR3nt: TGTGCCAGCAGTCGCATGCAGGAGCAGTTCTTC
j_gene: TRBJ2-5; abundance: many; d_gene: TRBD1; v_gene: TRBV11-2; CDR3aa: CASSFMTGSQETQYF; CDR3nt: TGTGCCAGCAGCTTCATGACAGGGAGCCAAGAGACCCAGTACTTC
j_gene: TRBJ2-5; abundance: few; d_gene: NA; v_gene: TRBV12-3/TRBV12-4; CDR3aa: CASTAGAMETQYF; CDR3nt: TGTGCCAGCACGGCGGGGGCCATGGAGACCCAGTACTTC
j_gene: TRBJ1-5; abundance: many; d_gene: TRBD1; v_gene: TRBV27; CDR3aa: CASGLFGQGAQPQHF; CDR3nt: TGTGCCAGCGGACTGTTTGGACAGGGTGCTCAGCCCCAGCATTTT
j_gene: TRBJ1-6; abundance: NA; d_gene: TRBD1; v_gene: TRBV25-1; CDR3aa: CASSDRTGSLNNSPLHF; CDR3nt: TGTGCCAGCAGTGATCGGACAGGGTCCCTTAATAATTCACCCCTCCACTTT
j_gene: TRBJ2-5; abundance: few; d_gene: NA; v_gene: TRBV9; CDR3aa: CASSPGDLGYETQYF; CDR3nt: TGTGCCAGCAGCCCAGGTGATTTGGGGTACGAGACCCAGTACTTC
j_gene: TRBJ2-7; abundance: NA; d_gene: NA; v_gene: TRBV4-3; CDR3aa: CASSQDASLKSYEQYF; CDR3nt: TGCGCCAGCAGCCAAGACGCCAGTTTGAAATCCTACGAGCAGTACTTC
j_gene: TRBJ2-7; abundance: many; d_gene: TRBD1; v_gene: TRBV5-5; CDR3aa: CASSIRDRGNYEQYF; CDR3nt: TGTGCCAGCAGCATCCGGGACAGGGGCAACTACGAGCAGTACTTC
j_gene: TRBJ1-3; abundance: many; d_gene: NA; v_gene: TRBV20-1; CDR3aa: CSAGRISGNTIYF; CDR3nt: TGCAGTGCAGGACGGATCTCTGGAAACACCATATATTTT
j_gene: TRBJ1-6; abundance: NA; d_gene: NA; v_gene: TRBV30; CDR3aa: CARNEGGRSPLHF; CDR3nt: TGTGCCCGGAATGAGGGAGGGAGGTCACCCCTCCACTTT
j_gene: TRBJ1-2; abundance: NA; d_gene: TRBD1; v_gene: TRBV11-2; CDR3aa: CASSHQTGNYGYTF; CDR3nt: TGTGCCAGCAGCCACCAGACAGGGAACTATGGCTACACCTTC
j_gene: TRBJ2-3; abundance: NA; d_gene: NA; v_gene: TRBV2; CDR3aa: CASRETGYTQYF; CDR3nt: TGTGCCAGCAGGGAAACAGGGTATACGCAGTATTTT
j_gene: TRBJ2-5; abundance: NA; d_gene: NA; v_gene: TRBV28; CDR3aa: CASRMSPRETQYF; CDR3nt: TGTGCCAGCAGAATGAGTCCCAGGGAGACCCAGTACTTC
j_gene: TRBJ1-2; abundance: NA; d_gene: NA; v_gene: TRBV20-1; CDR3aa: CSAREGIPNYGYTF; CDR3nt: TGCAGTGCTAGAGAAGGCATACCTAACTATGGCTACACCTTC
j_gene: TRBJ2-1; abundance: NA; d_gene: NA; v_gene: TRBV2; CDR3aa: CASSTHGQVEHEQFF; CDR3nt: TGTGCCAGCAGTACCCATGGTCAGGTCGAGCATGAGCAGTTCTTC
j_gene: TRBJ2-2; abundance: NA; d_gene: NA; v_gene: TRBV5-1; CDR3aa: CASTRDGVSNTGELFF; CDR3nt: TGCGCCAGCACCCGGGACGGGGTGTCGAACACCGGGGAGCTGTTTTTT
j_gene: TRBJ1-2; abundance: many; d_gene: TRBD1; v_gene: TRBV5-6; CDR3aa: CASSKRQGISYGYTF; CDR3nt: TGTGCCAGCAGCAAGCGACAGGGAATCAGCTATGGCTACACCTTC